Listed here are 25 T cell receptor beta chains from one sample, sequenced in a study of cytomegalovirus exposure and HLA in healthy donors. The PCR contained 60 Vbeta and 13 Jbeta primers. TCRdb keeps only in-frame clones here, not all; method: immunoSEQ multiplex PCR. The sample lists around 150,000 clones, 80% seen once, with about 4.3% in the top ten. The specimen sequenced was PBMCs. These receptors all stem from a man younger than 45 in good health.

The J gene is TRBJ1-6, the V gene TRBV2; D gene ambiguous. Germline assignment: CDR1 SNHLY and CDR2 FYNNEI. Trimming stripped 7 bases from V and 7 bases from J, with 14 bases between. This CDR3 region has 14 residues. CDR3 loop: CASKMGPPNSPLHF. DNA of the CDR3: TGTGCCAGCAAAATGGGCCCACCGAATTCACCCCTCCACTTT.

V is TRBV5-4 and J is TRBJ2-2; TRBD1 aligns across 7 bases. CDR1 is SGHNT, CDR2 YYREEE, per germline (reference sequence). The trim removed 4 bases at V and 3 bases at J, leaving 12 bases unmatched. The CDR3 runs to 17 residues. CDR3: CASSADRPRGDTGELFF. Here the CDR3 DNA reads TGTGCCAGCAGCGCGGACAGGCCCAGGGGAGACACCGGGGAGCTGTTTTTT.

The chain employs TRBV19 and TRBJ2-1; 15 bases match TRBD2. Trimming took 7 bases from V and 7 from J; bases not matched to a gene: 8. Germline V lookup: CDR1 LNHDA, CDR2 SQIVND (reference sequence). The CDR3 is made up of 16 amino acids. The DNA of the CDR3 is TGTGCCAGTACCATGAGGACTAGCGGGAGGGGTAATGAGCAGTTCTTC. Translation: CASTMRTSGRGNEQFF.

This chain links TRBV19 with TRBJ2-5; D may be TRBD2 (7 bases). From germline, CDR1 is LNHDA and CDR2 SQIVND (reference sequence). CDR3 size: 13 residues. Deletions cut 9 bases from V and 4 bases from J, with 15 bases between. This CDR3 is CASMGGAGETQYF. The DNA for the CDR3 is TGTGCCAGCATGGGGGGGGCCGGAGAGACCCAGTACTTC.

The CDR3 loop reads CASSLLPGLAGVMETQYF. CDR3 coding DNA: TGTGCCAGCAGCTTACTTCCGGGACTAGCGGGAGTGATGGAGACCCAGTACTTC. This sequence joins TRBV11-2 and TRBJ2-5; 14 positions agree with TRBD2. The germline gives CDR1 SGHAT, CDR2 FQNNGV. The CDR3 consists of 18 residues. V trimming: 2 bases; J trimming: 5 bases; junction bases outside the gene matches: 10.

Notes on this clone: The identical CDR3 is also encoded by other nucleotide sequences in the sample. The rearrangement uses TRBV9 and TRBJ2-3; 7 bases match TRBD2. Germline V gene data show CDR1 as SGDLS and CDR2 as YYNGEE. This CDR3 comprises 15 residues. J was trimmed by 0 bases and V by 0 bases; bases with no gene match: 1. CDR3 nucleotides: TGTGCCAGCAGCGTAGCTAGCGGTAGCACAGATACGCAGTATTTT. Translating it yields CASSVASGSTDTQYF.

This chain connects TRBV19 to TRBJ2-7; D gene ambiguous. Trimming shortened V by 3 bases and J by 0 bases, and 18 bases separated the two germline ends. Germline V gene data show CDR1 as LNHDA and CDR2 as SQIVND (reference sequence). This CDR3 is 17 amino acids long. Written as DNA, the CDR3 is TGTGCCAGTAGTATCCCCTCTACTCTGTCGAGCTCCTACGAGCAGTACTTC. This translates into CASSIPSTLSSSYEQYF.

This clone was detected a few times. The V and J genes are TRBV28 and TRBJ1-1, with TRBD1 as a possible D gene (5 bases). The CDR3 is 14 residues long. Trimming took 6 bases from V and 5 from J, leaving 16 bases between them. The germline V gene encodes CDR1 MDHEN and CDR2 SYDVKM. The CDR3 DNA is TGTGCCAGCAGCCCCCCTTACAGGTTTACTGAAGCTTTCTTT. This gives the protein CASSPPYRFTEAFF.

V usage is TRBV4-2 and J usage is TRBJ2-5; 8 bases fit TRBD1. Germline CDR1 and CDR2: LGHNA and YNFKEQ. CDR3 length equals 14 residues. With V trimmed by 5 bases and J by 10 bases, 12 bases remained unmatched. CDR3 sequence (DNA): TGTGCCAGCAGCGATCCGGGGGACACAGGGGGCCAGTACTTC. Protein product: CASSDPGDTGGQYF.

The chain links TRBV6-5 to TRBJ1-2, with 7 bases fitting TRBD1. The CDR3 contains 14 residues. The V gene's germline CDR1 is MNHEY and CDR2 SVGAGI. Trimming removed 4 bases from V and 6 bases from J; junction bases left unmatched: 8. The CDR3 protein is CASSWGQLPDGYTF. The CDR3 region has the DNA TGTGCCAGCAGTTGGGGACAGCTCCCCGATGGCTACACCTTC.

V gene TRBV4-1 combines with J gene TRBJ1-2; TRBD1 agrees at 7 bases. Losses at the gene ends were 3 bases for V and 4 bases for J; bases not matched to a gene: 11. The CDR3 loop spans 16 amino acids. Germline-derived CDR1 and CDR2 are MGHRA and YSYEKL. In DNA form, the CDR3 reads TGCGCCAGCAGCCAGGCCCTGGGACAGCGATCCTATGGCTACACCTTC. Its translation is CASSQALGQRSYGYTF.

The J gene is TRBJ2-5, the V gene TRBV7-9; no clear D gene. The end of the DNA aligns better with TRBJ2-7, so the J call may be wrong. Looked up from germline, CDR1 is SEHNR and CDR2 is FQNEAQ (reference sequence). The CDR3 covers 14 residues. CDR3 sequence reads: CASSLGQRLYEQYF. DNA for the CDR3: TGTGCCAGCAGCTTAGGACAACGGCTATACGAGCAGTACTTC.

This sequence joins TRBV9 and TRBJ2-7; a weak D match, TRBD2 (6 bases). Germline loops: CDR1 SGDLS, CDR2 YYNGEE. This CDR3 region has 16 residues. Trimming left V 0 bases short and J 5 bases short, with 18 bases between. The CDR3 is CASSVGGRGNLNEQYF. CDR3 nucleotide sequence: TGTGCCAGCAGCGTAGGGGGCCGGGGGAACCTTAACGAGCAGTACTTC.

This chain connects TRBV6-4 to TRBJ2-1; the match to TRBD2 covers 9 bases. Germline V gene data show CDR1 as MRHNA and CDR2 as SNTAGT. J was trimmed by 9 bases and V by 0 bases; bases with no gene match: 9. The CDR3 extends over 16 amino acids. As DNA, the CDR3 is TGTGCCAGCAGTGACTCGAGGACTAGCGACTTTAGTGAGCAGTTCTTC. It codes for CASSDSRTSDFSEQFF.

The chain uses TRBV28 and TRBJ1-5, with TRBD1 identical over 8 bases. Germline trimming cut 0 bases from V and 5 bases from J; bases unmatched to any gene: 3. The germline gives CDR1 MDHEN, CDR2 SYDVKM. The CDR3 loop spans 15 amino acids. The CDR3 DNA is TGTGCCAGCAGTTTATGGGCGACAGGGGATCAGCCCCAGCATTTT. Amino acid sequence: CASSLWATGDQPQHF.

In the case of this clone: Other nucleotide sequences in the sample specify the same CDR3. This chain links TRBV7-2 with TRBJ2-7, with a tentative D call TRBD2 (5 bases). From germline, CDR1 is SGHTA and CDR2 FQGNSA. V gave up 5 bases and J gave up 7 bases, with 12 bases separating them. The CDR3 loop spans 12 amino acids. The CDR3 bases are TGTGCCAGCAGCCGCTGGAGGATGGAGCAGTACTTC. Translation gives CASSRWRMEQYF. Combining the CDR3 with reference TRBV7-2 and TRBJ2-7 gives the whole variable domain GAGVSQSPSNKVTEKGKDVELRCDPISGHTALYWYRQSLGQGLEFLIYFQGNSAPDKSGLPSDRFSAERTGGSVSTLTIQRTQQEDSAVYLCASSRWRMEQYFGPGTRLTVT.

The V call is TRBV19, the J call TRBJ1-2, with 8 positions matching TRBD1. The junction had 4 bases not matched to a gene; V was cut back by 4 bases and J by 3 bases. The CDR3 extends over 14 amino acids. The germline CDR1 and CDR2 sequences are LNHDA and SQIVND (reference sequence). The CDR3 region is CASSTSGGHYGYTF. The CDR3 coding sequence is TGTGCCAGTAGTACCTCAGGGGGCCACTATGGCTACACCTTC.

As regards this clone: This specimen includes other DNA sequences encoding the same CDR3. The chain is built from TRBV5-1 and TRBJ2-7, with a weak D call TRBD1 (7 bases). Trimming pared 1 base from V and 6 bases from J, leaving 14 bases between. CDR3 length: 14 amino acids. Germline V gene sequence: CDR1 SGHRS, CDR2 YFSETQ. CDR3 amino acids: CASSLTRQGGEQYF. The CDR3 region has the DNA TGCGCCAGCAGCTTGACCCGACAGGGAGGCGAGCAGTACTTC.

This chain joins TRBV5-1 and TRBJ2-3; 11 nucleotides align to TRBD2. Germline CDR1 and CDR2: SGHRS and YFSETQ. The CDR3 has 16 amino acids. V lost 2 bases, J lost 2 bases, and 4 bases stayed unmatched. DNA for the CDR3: TGCGCCAGCAGCTTATCTAGCGGGAGGAACACAGATACGCAGTATTTT. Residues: CASSLSSGRNTDTQYF. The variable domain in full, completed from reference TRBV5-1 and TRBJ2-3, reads KAGVTQTPRYLIKTRGQQVTLSCSPISGHRSVSWYQQTPGQGLQFLFEYFSETQRNKGNFPGRFSGRQFSNSRSEMNVSTLELGDSALYLCASSLSSGRNTDTQYFGPGTRLTVL.

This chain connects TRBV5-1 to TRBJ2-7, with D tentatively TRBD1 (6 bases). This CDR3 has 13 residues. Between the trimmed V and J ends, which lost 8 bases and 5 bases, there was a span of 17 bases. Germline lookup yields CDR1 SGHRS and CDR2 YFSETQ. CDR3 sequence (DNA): TGCGCCAGGGGGGCTCCGGGGTGTGACGAGCAGTACTTC. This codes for CARGAPGCDEQYF.

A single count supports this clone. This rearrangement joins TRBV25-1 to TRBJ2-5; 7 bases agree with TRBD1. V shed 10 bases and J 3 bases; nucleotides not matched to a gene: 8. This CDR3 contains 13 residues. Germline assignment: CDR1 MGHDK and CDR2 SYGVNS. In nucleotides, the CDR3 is TGTGCCACCAGGAAGCAGGGGGAAGAGACCCAGTACTTC. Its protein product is CATRKQGEETQYF.

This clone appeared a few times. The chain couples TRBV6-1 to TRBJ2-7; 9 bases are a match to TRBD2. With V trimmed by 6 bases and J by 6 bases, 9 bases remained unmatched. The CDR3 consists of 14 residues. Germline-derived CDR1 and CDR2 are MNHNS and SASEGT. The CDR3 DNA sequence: TGTGCCAGCAGCCACAAAGCGGGAGGCCCCGAGCAGTACTTC. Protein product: CASSHKAGGPEQYF.

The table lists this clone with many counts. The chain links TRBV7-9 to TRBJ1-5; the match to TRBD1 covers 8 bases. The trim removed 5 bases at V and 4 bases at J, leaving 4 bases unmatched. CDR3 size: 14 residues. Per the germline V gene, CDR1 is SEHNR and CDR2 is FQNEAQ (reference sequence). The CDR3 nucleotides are TGTGCCAGCAGCCAGGGGGCGGGGAATCAGCCCCAGCATTTT. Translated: CASSQGAGNQPQHF.

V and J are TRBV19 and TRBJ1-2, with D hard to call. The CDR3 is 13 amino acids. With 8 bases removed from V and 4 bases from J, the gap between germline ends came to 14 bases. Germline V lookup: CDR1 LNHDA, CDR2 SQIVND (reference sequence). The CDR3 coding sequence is TGTGCCAGTCGCCAGGTCTCCCTCTATGGCTACACCTTC. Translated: CASRQVSLYGYTF. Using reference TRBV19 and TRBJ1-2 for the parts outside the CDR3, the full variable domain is DGGITQSPKYLFRKEGQNVTLSCEQNLNHDAMYWYRQDPGQGLRLIYYSQIVNDFQKGDIAEGYSVSREKKESFPLTVTSAQKNPTAFYLCASRQVSLYGYTFGSGTRLTVV.

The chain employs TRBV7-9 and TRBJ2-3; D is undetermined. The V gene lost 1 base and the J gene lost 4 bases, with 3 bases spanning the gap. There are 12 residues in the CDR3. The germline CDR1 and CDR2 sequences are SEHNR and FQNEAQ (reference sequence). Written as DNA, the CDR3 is TGTGCCAGCAGCTTAGTAGCAGATACGCAGTATTTT. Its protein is CASSLVADTQYF.